Listed here are 8 T cell receptor beta chains from one sample, sequenced in a study of PD-1 and CTLA-4 blockade in melanoma (dated by TCRdb to the early 2020s). The protocol used for the library was the immunoSEQ multiplex PCR assay. TCRdb re-hosts the immuneACCESS table, in-frame sequences only. Its copies lack some clones; in the studies checked, an unresolved V gene accounts for under half of them, and the cause for the rest is not known. Here the sample has almost 30,000 clones; 85% to 90% occur a single time. The ten largest clonotypes hold about 8.5% of the sample. The material sequenced was CD8+ T cells from peripheral blood, taken before anti-PD-1 treatment. All receptors come from a human donor with melanoma.

This clone showed up just a few times. This chain joins TRBV5-8 and TRBJ1-6; a possible D gene is TRBD1 (5 bases). The CDR3 runs 17 residues. CDR1 is SGHTS, CDR2 YDEGEE, per germline. The V gene lost 0 bases and the J gene lost 6 bases, with 16 bases spanning the gap. In nucleotides, the CDR3 is TGTGCCAGCAGCTTGGAAGGGGCAGCCGGAGGTAATTCACCCCTCCACTTT. As protein: CASSLEGAAGGNSPLHF.

The rearrangement uses TRBV13 and TRBJ2-2, with D perhaps TRBD1 (6 bases). With 1 base removed from V and 6 bases from J, the gap between germline ends came to 9 bases. Germline CDR1 is PRHDT and CDR2 is FYEKMQ (reference sequence). The CDR3 is 14 amino acids. The CDR3 nucleotides are TGTGCCAGCAGCTTAGACAGGGTGGCCGGGGAGCTGTTTTTT. Translating it yields CASSLDRVAGELFF.

This sequence joins TRBV27 and TRBJ2-6; D gene unclear. V was trimmed by 3 bases and J by 1 base, leaving 4 bases between them. Germline V lookup: CDR1 MNHEY, CDR2 SMNVEV (reference sequence). The CDR3 consists of 14 residues. The CDR3 sequence is CASSFMSGANVLTF. The CDR3 DNA reads as TGTGCCAGCAGTTTCATGTCTGGGGCCAACGTCCTGACTTTC.

This sequence joins TRBV2 and TRBJ1-6, with TRBD1 identical over 7 bases. In germline, CDR1 is SNHLY, CDR2 FYNNEI. CDR3 size: 20 residues. Losses at the gene ends were 3 bases for V and 0 bases for J; bases not matched to a gene: 14. CDR3 sequence (DNA): TGTGCCAGCAGTGATAAAATGACAGGGCCTACGAGCTCCTATAATTCACCCCTCCACTTT. As protein: CASSDKMTGPTSSYNSPLHF.

The rearrangement uses TRBV11-3 and TRBJ2-1; D may be TRBD2 (6 bases). This CDR3 comprises 14 residues. Germline V gives CDR1 SGHNT, CDR2 YENEEA. Trimming removed 5 bases from V and 8 bases from J, with 16 bases in between. CDR3 protein: CASSPGGSLDEQFF. In DNA form, the CDR3 reads TGTGCCAGCAGCCCAGGAGGGTCACTTGATGAGCAGTTCTTC.

The chain employs TRBV2 and TRBJ1-2; D remains unclear. With 4 bases removed from V and 2 bases from J, the gap between germline ends came to 14 bases. This CDR3 has 15 residues. CDR1 SNHLY and CDR2 FYNNEI come from the germline V gene. The CDR3, as DNA: TGTGCCAGCAGTGGGAGGGCCCTCAGGAACTATGGCTACACCTTC. Its translation: CASSGRALRNYGYTF. Together with reference TRBV2 and TRBJ1-2, the CDR3 gives the full variable domain: EPEVTQTPSHQVTQMGQEVILRCVPISNHLYFYWYRQILGQKVEFLVSFYNNEISEKSEIFDDQFSVERPDGSNFTLKIRSTKLEDSAMYFCASSGRALRNYGYTFGSGTRLTVV.

The rearrangement links TRBV9 to TRBJ2-2; a possible D gene is TRBD1 (6 bases). Germline V gene sequence: CDR1 SGDLS, CDR2 YYNGEE. CDR3 size: 13 residues. V lost 3 bases to trimming and J lost 6 bases, with 9 bases between them. The CDR3 region has the DNA TGTGCCAGCAGCGCACAGGGCTCCGGGGAGCTGTTTTTT. Its protein is CASSAQGSGELFF.

The chain has TRBV7-2 and TRBJ1-2; 8 bases map to TRBD1. CDR1 and CDR2 (germline): SGHTA, FQGNSA. This CDR3 is 14 amino acids long. Trimming removed 1 base from V and 10 bases from J; junction bases left unmatched: 8. CDR3 sequence: CASSLEGTGLIYTF. CDR3 coding DNA: TGTGCCAGCAGCTTAGAAGGGACAGGTCTCATCTACACCTTC. The variable domain in full, with the rest retrieved from reference TRBV7-2 and TRBJ1-2, is GAGVSQSPSNKVTEKGKDVELRCDPISGHTALYWYRQSLGQGLEFLIYFQGNSAPDKSGLPSDRFSAERTGGSVSTLTIQRTQQEDSAVYLCASSLEGTGLIYTFGSGTRLTVV.